This T cell receptor beta chain was identified in a study of CD8 T cells in Susac syndrome. Bulk CD8+ and CD4+ cells came from magnetic negative isolation; CD8+ TEMRA by FACS. Germline CDR1 and CDR2: SGHDT and YYEEEE. CDR3 length: 14 residues. Trimming took 2 bases from V and 5 from J, leaving 13 bases between them. cDNA came from approximately 0.5 to 1 ug RNA primed by random hexamers. MiXCR was run by TCRdb on the immunoSEQ multiplex PCR reads, yielding one entry per CDR3 protein. The table records about 22,000 distinct CDR3 sequences, 85% to 95% of them present only once. The sample was CD8+ T cells from PBMCs. The chain carries TRBV5-6 and TRBJ1-1; no firm D call. This clonotype originated in a human donor in good health. The CDR3 sequence is CASSLSGMVTEAFF. In DNA form, the CDR3 reads TGTGCCAGCAGCTTATCGGGGATGGTGACTGAAGCTTTCTTT.